The clone carrying this T cell receptor (beta chain) was seen at least ten times. What it binds is not known. TCRdb passed the reads through MiXCR, listing each CDR3 protein once. The repertoire holds approximately 990,000 distinct CDR3 sequences, with roughly 31% as singletons. This entry belongs to a study of T cell repertoires in cytomegalovirus infection. Study overall: Well-studied HLA-B-restricted epitopes and recently identified HLA-C-restricted epitopes of CMV were both used in the study. Whole-study results and caveats: The ex vivo response was dominated by HLA-C-restricted CMV-specific TCR beta clonotypes. Carriage of CMV together with the relevant HLA was identifiable through cumulative public TCR beta family frequency.

The germline gives CDR1 SGHTA, CDR2 FQGNSA. Trimming took 4 bases from V and 7 from J; bases not matched to a gene: 8. The length of the CDR3 is 14 residues. This clonotype was sampled from a human donor in good health (CMV status not recorded). Some clones in this sample may be carry-over from other donors' samples. The chain couples TRBV7-2 to TRBJ2-7, with TRBD2 matching over 9 bases. The sequenced sample was cultured CD8+ T cells from PBMCs, obtained from culture after CMV antigen stimulation. This CDR3 is CASSSSGAPWEQYV. For the CDR3, the DNA is TGTGCCAGCAGCTCTAGCGGGGCCCCATGGGAGCAGTACGTC.